The clone carrying this TCR beta chain was counted only a few times. This sample was included in a study of blood T cell repertoires in COVID-19. Across the study: T cells, B-cell-depleted T cells, or PBMCs supplied cDNA or gDNA.

TCRdb's table, derived via immunoSEQ multiplex PCR, lists solely in-frame clones and lacks some. Of fewer than 40,000 clones listed, 89% are singletons. This receptor was taken from a man older than 75 with acute or convalescent COVID-19. The material sequenced was peripheral blood.

In DNA form, the CDR3 reads TGTGCCACGCGGGCTAGCGGCTCCACAGATACGCAGTATTTT. Protein sequence: CATRASGSTDTQYF. The gene calls are TRBV24-1 and TRBJ2-3, with 7 bases lining up with TRBD2. The trim removed 10 bases at V and 2 bases at J, leaving 8 bases unmatched. There are 14 residues in the CDR3. The germline gives CDR1 KGHDR, CDR2 SFDVKD.